What follows are 30 T cell receptor beta chains derived from one specimen sequenced in a study of shared clonotypes between healthy human individuals. The assay was immunoSEQ multiplex PCR, and TCRdb's table has in-frame clones only and misses some. This table has roughly 500,000 clones, about 96% appearing once. The material sequenced was naive CD4+ T cells sorted from blood. Stated subset: CD45RA+ positively selected. All receptors derive from a woman in her twenties or thirties in good health.

The rearrangement links TRBV4-2 to TRBJ2-2; 10 bases align to TRBD2. Losses at the gene ends were 4 bases for V and 6 bases for J; bases not matched to a gene: 5. CDR1 is LGHNA, CDR2 YNFKEQ, per germline. The CDR3 totals 15 residues. This CDR3 reads CASSRTGTSAGELFF. Written as DNA, the CDR3 is TGTGCCAGCAGCCGGACCGGGACTAGCGCCGGGGAGCTGTTTTTT.

This clone was observed a single time. The V and J genes are TRBV4-1 and TRBJ2-7; 9 bases are a match to TRBD1. This CDR3 is built from 14 residues. From germline, CDR1 is MGHRA and CDR2 YSYEKL. The junction had 6 bases not matched to a gene; V was cut back by 4 bases and J by 5 bases. The CDR3 here is CASSPWDRAHEQYF. The CDR3 DNA is TGCGCCAGCAGCCCCTGGGACAGGGCCCACGAGCAGTACTTC.

This clone was recorded only once. The CDR3 sequence is CASSEGGKRSYEQYF. As DNA, the CDR3 is TGTGCCAGCAGTGAGGGCGGAAAGCGCTCCTACGAGCAGTACTTC. V and J are TRBV2 and TRBJ2-5; D is unclear. Gene TRBJ2-7 matches the end of the DNA better, so the J call may be wrong. The CDR3 is 15 residues long. The germline V gene encodes CDR1 SNHLY and CDR2 FYNNEI.

The V and J genes are TRBV9 and TRBJ2-7, with D possibly being TRBD2 (7 bases). V was pared by 0 bases and J by 5 bases, with 15 bases between. Germline V gene lookup returns CDR1 SGDLS and CDR2 YYNGEE. This CDR3 is 15 amino acids long. The CDR3 is CASSVEGGESHEQYF. The CDR3 nucleotides read TGTGCCAGCAGCGTAGAGGGGGGGGAATCCCACGAGCAGTACTTC.

The rearrangement joins TRBV18 to TRBJ2-7; D unclear. The CDR3 spans 14 residues. With 4 bases removed from V and 2 bases from J, the gap between germline ends came to 12 bases. CDR1 is KGHSH, CDR2 LQKENI, per germline. CDR3: CASSRQGLTYEQYF. The CDR3 DNA sequence: TGTGCCAGCTCACGACAAGGGTTAACCTACGAGCAGTACTTC.

CDR3 protein: CASRDSLSPLHF. CDR3 DNA: TGTGCCAGCAGGGACAGCCTTTCACCCCTCCACTTT. The chain joins TRBV28 to TRBJ1-6; TRBD1 is a possible D gene (6 bases). Germline V gives CDR1 MDHEN, CDR2 SYDVKM. V was trimmed by 6 bases and J by 9 bases, leaving 9 bases between them. The CDR3 loop spans 12 amino acids. Full variable domain (remainder filled in from reference TRBV28 and TRBJ1-6): DVKVTQSSRYLVKRTGEKVFLECVQDMDHENMFWYRQDPGLGLRLIYFSYDVKMKEKGDIPEGYSVSREKKERFSLILESASTNQTSMYLCASRDSLSPLHFGNGTRLTVT.

This clone showed up just a few times. V and J are TRBV28 and TRBJ1-2; 10 bases agree with TRBD1. The CDR3 is 14 residues long. Germline lookup yields CDR1 MDHEN and CDR2 SYDVKM. The V gene end was trimmed by 5 bases and the J gene end by 6 bases; junction bases not matched to a gene: 6. CDR3 coding DNA: TGTGCCAGCAGTCCTCACGACAGGGGGCATGGCTACACCTTC. Its translation is CASSPHDRGHGYTF.

The chain couples TRBV28 to TRBJ2-4; TRBD2 agrees at 8 bases. CDR3 length: 14 amino acids. The ends lost 8 bases at V and 5 bases at J; junction bases unmatched: 8. Germline lookup yields CDR1 MDHEN and CDR2 SYDVKM. The CDR3 reads CASANRGGENIQYF. For the CDR3, the DNA is TGTGCCAGCGCGAACCGGGGGGGCGAAAACATTCAGTACTTC.

This chain uses TRBV25-1 with TRBJ2-2, with TRBD1 matching over 8 bases. The CDR3 contains 17 residues. The J segment lost 8 bases and the V segment lost 2 bases, leaving 13 bases of the junction unmatched. The germline CDR1 and CDR2 sequences are MGHDK and SYGVNS. The CDR3 region is CASSETSRDRFVGELFF. The CDR3 region has the DNA TGTGCCAGCAGTGAAACAAGTAGGGACAGGTTCGTTGGGGAGCTGTTTTTT. The full variable domain, its missing parts supplied by reference TRBV25-1 and TRBJ2-2, is EADIYQTPRYLVIGTGKKITLECSQTMGHDKMYWYQQDPGMELHLIHYSYGVNSTEKGDLSSESTVSRIRTEHFPLTLESARPSHTSQYLCASSETSRDRFVGELFFGEGSRLTVL.

The rearrangement joins TRBV5-3 to TRBJ2-2; TRBD2 agrees at 15 bases. TRBV5-3 is classed as an ORF, of uncertain function. With V trimmed by 4 bases and J by 5 bases, 3 bases remained unmatched. There are 16 residues in the CDR3. The CDR3 loop reads CARSRTSGRGTGELFF. CDR3 bases: TGTGCCAGAAGCCGGACTAGCGGGAGGGGAACCGGGGAGCTGTTTTTT.

V and J are TRBV28 and TRBJ2-2; D remains unclear. This CDR3 is 15 amino acids long. Germline CDR1 and CDR2: MDHEN and SYDVKM. Trimming cost V 6 bases and J 0 bases, with 11 bases left between them. CDR3 amino acids: CASSYGPTNTGELFF. CDR3 bases: TGTGCCAGCAGCTATGGACCGACGAACACCGGGGAGCTGTTTTTT.

This rearrangement joins TRBV5-5 to TRBJ1-1; D may be TRBD1 (6 bases). The V end was cut by 4 bases, the J end by 1 base, with 17 bases between. Germline V gene lookup returns CDR1 SGHKS and CDR2 YYEKEE (reference sequence). The CDR3 has 16 residues. This CDR3 reads CASSITTGHQNTEAFF. For the CDR3, the DNA is TGTGCCAGCAGCATTACTACGGGACACCAGAACACTGAAGCTTTCTTT.

The chain uses TRBV7-9 and TRBJ2-5; TRBD2 might be the D (7 bases). The length of the CDR3 is 16 residues. Germline CDR1 SEHNR, CDR2 FQNEAQ (reference sequence). The V gene lost 5 bases and the J gene lost 0 bases, with 16 bases spanning the gap. DNA of the CDR3: TGTGCCAGCAGCCGGATGGGGGGGCCCAACCAAGAGACCCAGTACTTC. Translation gives CASSRMGGPNQETQYF.

The chain links TRBV28 to TRBJ2-5; no clear D gene. Germline loops: CDR1 MDHEN, CDR2 SYDVKM. CDR3 length: 13 residues. V was clipped by 6 bases and J by 2 bases, with 10 bases between them. DNA for the CDR3: TGTGCCAGCAGCCCGACCGATCAAGAGACCCAGTACTTC. Protein sequence: CASSPTDQETQYF.

This clone was observed once. This chain's CDR3 is CASSLNLQNTEAFF. DNA for the CDR3: TGTGCCAGCAGCTTAAATTTACAAAACACTGAAGCTTTCTTT. The V gene is TRBV7-3, the J gene TRBJ1-1, with D uncertain. Per germline, CDR1 SGHTA and CDR2 FQGTGA. The CDR3 loop spans 14 amino acids. Trimming took off 1 base at V and 2 bases at J, with 8 bases between the two ends.

This rearrangement joins TRBV9 to TRBJ2-7; 10 bases are shared with TRBD2. Germline V gene lookup returns CDR1 SGDLS and CDR2 YYNGEE. Trimming cost V 4 bases and J 1 base; bases outside gene matches: 8. This CDR3 comprises 16 residues. CDR3 bases: TGTGCCAGCAGCCACCTGGGGACTAGCGCTTCCTACGAGCAGTACTTC. Its protein product is CASSHLGTSASYEQYF.

CDR3 sequence: CASSVDTGGTPYGYTF. For the CDR3, the DNA is TGTGCCAGCAGCGTAGACACCGGGGGAACCCCCTATGGCTACACCTTC. This chain links TRBV9 with TRBJ1-2; the D gene is possibly TRBD1 (5 bases). Per germline, CDR1 SGDLS and CDR2 YYNGEE. The CDR3 runs to 16 residues. V gave up 0 bases and J gave up 4 bases, with 16 bases separating them.

V is TRBV19 and J is TRBJ2-7; TRBD2 matches 8 bases. Germline-derived CDR1 and CDR2 are LNHDA and SQIVND (reference sequence). Germline trimming cut 6 bases from V and 1 base from J; bases unmatched to any gene: 8. This CDR3 comprises 15 residues. The CDR3 loop is CASSPTSGPSYEQYF. As DNA, the CDR3 is TGTGCCAGTAGCCCCACTAGCGGCCCTTCCTACGAGCAGTACTTC.

The genes are TRBV7-6 and TRBJ2-6; no clear D gene. V lost 5 bases to trimming and J lost 1 base, with 6 bases between them. Germline V gives CDR1 SGHVS, CDR2 FNYEAQ. The CDR3 extends over 14 amino acids. CDR3 coding DNA: TGTGCCAGCAGCCCCAGTTCTGGGGCCAACGTCCTGACTTTC. Its protein product is CASSPSSGANVLTF.

The chain joins TRBV11-1 to TRBJ2-2; D not resolved. This CDR3 has 14 amino acids. CDR1 and CDR2 (germline): SGHAT, FQDESV (reference sequence). Deletions cut 1 base from V and 4 bases from J, with 7 bases between. CDR3: CASSLGSTTGELFF. The CDR3 DNA reads TGTGCCAGCAGCTTAGGGTCGACCACCGGGGAGCTGTTTTTT.

In this sample, this clone turned up once. Other nucleotide sequences from this sample produce the same CDR3. The gene calls are TRBV5-1 and TRBJ2-3; 10 nucleotides agree with TRBD1. The CDR3 has 16 residues. The germline V gene has CDR1 SGHRS and CDR2 YFSETQ. The J segment lost 0 bases and the V segment lost 0 bases, leaving 1 base of the junction unmatched. DNA of the CDR3: TGCGCCAGCAGCTTGGGACAGGGGGCTAGCACAGATACGCAGTATTTT. Translation gives CASSLGQGASTDTQYF.

The chain is built from TRBV11-2 and TRBJ2-5; D tentatively fits TRBD1 or TRBD2 (6 bases each). Germline lookup yields CDR1 SGHAT and CDR2 FQNNGV. The CDR3 runs 16 residues. V lost 1 base and J lost 2, with 14 bases in between. CDR3 nucleotides: TGTGCCAGCAGCTTAGTAGGGGGGCGCCGGCAAGAGACCCAGTACTTC. Its protein is CASSLVGGRRQETQYF.

This chain connects TRBV18 to TRBJ2-3, with 11 nucleotides matching TRBD2. CDR1 and CDR2 from the germline V gene are KGHSH and LQKENI. J gave up 0 bases and V 6 bases, and 5 bases lay outside the gene matches. The CDR3 covers 16 residues. The CDR3 here is CASSPGLAASTDTQYF. Here the CDR3 DNA reads TGTGCCAGCTCTCCGGGACTAGCGGCTAGCACAGATACGCAGTATTTT.

In DNA, the CDR3 is TGTGCCAGCAGTGACCCCCCCTTCCCGCGCACAGATACGCAGTATTTT. It yields the protein CASSDPPFPRTDTQYF. The chain links TRBV6-4 to TRBJ2-3; D is undetermined. Trimming took 2 bases from V and 1 from J, leaving 13 bases between them. The CDR3 is 16 amino acids. Germline CDR1 is MRHNA and CDR2 is SNTAGT.

The V gene is TRBV9, the J gene TRBJ2-1; no reliable D call. V shed 0 bases and J shed 8 bases, with 12 bases lying between them. The CDR3 sequence is 14 residues long. Germline CDR1 SGDLS, CDR2 YYNGEE. CDR3 nucleotide sequence: TGTGCCAGCAGCGTAGCTACGGGTTACTATGAGCAGTTCTTC. This translates into CASSVATGYYEQFF.

The chain recombines TRBV5-5 with TRBJ1-5; D uncertain. Germline V gene lookup returns CDR1 SGHKS and CDR2 YYEKEE (reference sequence). This CDR3 is built from 13 residues. The V and J ends lost 0 bases and 4 bases respectively, with 5 bases between them. The CDR3 DNA follows: TGTGCCAGCAGCTTGGTCCTGAATCAGCCCCAGCATTTT. Encoded protein: CASSLVLNQPQHF.

This clone has only a few counts. The chain links TRBV6-5 to TRBJ1-2; TRBD1 matches 10 bases. The CDR3 runs to 12 residues. V lost 8 bases, J lost 8 bases, and 5 bases stayed unmatched. Germline V gives CDR1 MNHEY, CDR2 SVGAGI. CDR3 residues: CASGGQGGGYTF. CDR3 coding DNA: TGTGCCAGCGGAGGACAGGGGGGAGGCTACACCTTC.

The chain uses TRBV28 and TRBJ2-1, with a weak D call TRBD1 (5 bases). V lost 5 bases, J lost 4 bases, and 12 bases lay in between. Germline V gene lookup returns CDR1 MDHEN and CDR2 SYDVKM. The CDR3 totals 14 residues. The CDR3 nucleotides read TGTGCCAGCAGTAATAGGGGTACATACAATGAGCAGTTCTTC. This translates into CASSNRGTYNEQFF.

The rearrangement links TRBV11-3 to TRBJ1-1; 7 bases are a match to TRBD1. The J segment lost 4 bases and the V segment lost 5 bases, leaving 4 bases of the junction unmatched. CDR3 length: 13 residues. Germline V gene data show CDR1 as SGHNT and CDR2 as YENEEA. The CDR3 DNA reads as TGTGCCAGCAGCCCCCACAGGGGCACTGAAGCTTTCTTT. Encoded protein: CASSPHRGTEAFF.

V is TRBV6-5 and J is TRBJ1-2; D perhaps matches TRBD1 (6 bases). There are 16 residues in the CDR3. The germline V gene has CDR1 MNHEY and CDR2 SVGAGI. V lost 0 bases, J lost 4 bases, and 15 bases lay in between. The CDR3 here is CASSYSSQGSGYGYTF. CDR3 in DNA: TGTGCCAGCAGTTACTCATCTCAGGGGTCGGGCTATGGCTACACCTTC.